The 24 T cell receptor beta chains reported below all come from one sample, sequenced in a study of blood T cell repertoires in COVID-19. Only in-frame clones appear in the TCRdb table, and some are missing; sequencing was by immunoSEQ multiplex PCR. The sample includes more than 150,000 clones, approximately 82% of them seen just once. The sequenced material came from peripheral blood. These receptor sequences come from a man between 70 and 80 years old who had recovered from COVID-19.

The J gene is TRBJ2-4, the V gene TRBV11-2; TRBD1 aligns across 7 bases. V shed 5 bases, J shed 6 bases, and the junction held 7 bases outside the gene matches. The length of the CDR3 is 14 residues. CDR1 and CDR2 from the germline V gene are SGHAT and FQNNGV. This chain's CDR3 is CASSEQTGRNIQYF. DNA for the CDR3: TGTGCCAGCAGCGAACAGACAGGGAGAAACATTCAGTACTTC.

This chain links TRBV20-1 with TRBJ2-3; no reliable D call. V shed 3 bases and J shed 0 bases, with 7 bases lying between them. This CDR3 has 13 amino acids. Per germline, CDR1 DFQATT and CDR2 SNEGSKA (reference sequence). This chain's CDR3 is CSASYGSTDTQYF. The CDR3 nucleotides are TGCAGTGCTAGTTACGGGAGCACAGATACGCAGTATTTT.

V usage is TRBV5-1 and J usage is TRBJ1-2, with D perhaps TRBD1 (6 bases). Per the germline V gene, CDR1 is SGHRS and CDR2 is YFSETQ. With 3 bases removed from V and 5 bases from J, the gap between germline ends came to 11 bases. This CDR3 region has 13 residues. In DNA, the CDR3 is TGCGCCAGCAGCTCGACAGGAAGGTATGGCTACACCTTC. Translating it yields CASSSTGRYGYTF.

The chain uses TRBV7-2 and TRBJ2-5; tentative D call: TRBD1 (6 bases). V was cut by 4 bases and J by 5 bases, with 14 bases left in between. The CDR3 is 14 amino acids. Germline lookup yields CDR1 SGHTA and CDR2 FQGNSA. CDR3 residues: CASSYNTGLETQYF. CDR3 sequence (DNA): TGTGCCAGCAGCTATAATACAGGGTTGGAGACCCAGTACTTC.

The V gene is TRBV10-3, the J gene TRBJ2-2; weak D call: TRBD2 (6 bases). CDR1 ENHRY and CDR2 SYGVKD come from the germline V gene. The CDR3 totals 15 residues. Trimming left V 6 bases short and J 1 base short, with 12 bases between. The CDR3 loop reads CAIRGEGGNTGELFF. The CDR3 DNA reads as TGTGCCATCAGAGGAGAGGGAGGGAACACCGGGGAGCTGTTTTTT.

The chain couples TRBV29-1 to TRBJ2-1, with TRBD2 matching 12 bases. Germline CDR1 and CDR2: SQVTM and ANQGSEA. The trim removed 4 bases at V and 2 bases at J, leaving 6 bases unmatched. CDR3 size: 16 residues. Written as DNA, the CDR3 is TGCAGCGTTGGACTAGCGGGAGTGTCGGCCTACAATGAGCAGTTCTTC. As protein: CSVGLAGVSAYNEQFF.

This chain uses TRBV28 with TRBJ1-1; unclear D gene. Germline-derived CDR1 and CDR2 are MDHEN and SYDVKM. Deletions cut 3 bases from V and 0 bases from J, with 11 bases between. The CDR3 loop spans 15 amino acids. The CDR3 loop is CASSFGGIMNTEAFF. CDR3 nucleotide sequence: TGTGCCAGCAGTTTTGGCGGAATTATGAACACTGAAGCTTTCTTT. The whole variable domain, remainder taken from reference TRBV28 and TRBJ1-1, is DVKVTQSSRYLVKRTGEKVFLECVQDMDHENMFWYRQDPGLGLRLIYFSYDVKMKEKGDIPEGYSVSREKKERFSLILESASTNQTSMYLCASSFGGIMNTEAFFGQGTRLTVV.

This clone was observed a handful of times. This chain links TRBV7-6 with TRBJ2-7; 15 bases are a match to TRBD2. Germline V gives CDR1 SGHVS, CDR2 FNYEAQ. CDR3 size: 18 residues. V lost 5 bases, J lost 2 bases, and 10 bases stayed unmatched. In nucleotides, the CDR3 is TGTGCCAGCAGCCCGGGACTAGCGGGAGGTTTGTCGACCTACGAGCAGTACTTC. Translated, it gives CASSPGLAGGLSTYEQYF. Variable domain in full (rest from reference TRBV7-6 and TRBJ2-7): GAGVSQSPRYKVTKRGQDVALRCDPISGHVSLYWYRQALGQGPEFLTYFNYEAQQDKSGLPNDRFSAERPEGSISTLTIQRTEQRDSAMYRCASSPGLAGGLSTYEQYFGPGTRLTVT.

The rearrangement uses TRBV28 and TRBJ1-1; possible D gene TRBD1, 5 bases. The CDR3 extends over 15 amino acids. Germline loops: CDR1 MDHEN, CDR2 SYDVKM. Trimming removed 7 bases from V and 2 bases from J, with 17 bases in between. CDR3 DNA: TGTGCCAGCACCACATCCGCTACAGGTAACACTGAAGCTTTCTTT. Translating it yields CASTTSATGNTEAFF.

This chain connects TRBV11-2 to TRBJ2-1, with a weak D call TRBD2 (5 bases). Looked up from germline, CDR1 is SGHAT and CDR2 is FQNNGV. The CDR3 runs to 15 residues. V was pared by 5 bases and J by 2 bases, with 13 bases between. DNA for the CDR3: TGTGCCAGCAGCCCTGATCGGGGTCCCTACAATGAGCAGTTCTTC. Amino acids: CASSPDRGPYNEQFF.

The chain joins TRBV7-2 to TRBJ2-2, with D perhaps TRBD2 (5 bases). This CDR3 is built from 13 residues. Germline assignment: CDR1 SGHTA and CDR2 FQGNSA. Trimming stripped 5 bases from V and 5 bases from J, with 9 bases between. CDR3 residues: CASSTTRTGELFF. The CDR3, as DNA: TGTGCCAGCAGCACAACTAGGACCGGGGAGCTGTTTTTT. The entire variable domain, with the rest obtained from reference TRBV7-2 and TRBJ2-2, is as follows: GAGVSQSPSNKVTEKGKDVELRCDPISGHTALYWYRQSLGQGLEFLIYFQGNSAPDKSGLPSDRFSAERTGGSVSTLTIQRTQQEDSAVYLCASSTTRTGELFFGEGSRLTVL.

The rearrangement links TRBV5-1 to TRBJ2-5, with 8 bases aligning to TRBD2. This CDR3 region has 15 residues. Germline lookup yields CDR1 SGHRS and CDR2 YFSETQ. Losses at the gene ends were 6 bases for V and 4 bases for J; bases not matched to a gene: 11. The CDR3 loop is CASTPGGAGPETQYF. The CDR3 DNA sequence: TGCGCCAGCACCCCGGGGGGGGCAGGGCCAGAGACCCAGTACTTC.

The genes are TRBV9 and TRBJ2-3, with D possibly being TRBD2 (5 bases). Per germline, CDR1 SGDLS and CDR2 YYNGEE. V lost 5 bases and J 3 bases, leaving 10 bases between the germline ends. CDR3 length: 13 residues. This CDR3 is CASSWETTDTQYF. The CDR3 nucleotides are TGTGCCAGCAGTTGGGAGACGACAGATACGCAGTATTTT.

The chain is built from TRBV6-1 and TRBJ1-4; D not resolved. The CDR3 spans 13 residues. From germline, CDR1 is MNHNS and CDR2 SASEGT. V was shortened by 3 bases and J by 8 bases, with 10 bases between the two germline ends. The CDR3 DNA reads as TGTGCCAGCAGTGACGGAGAAGAAGAAAAACTGTTTTTT. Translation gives CASSDGEEEKLFF.

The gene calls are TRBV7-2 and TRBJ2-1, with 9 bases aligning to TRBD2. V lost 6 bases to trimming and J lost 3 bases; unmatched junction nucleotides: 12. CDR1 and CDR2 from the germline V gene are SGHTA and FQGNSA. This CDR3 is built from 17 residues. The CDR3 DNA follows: TGTGCCAGCAGAAGAACGGGTGGGACTAGCAGCTACAATGAGCAGTTCTTC. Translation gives CASRRTGGTSSYNEQFF.

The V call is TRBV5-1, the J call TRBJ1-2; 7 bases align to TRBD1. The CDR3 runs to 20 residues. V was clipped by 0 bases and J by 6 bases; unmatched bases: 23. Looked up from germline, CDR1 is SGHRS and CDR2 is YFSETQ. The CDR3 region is CASSLESGQKGARLQNGYTF. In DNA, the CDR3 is TGCGCCAGCAGCTTGGAGTCGGGGCAAAAGGGGGCGCGTTTACAGAATGGCTACACCTTC.

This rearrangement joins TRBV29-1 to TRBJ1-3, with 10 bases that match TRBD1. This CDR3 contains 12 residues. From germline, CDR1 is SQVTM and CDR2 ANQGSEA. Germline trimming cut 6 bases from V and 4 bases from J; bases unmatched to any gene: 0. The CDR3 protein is CSVGQGGNTIYF. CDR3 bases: TGCAGCGTGGGACAGGGGGGAAACACCATATATTTT.

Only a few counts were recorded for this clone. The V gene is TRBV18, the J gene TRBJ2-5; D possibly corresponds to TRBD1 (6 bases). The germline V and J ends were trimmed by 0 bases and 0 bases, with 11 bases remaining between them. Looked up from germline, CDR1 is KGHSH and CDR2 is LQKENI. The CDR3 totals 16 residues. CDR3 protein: CASSPPLDRYQETQYF. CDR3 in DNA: TGTGCCAGCTCACCACCTCTAGACAGGTACCAAGAGACCCAGTACTTC.

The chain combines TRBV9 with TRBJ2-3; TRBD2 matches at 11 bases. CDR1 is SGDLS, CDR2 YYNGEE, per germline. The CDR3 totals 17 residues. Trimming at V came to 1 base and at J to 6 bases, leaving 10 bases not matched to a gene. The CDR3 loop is CASSVYFSGRAGDTQYF. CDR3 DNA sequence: TGTGCCAGCAGCGTATATTTTAGCGGGAGGGCCGGGGATACGCAGTATTTT.

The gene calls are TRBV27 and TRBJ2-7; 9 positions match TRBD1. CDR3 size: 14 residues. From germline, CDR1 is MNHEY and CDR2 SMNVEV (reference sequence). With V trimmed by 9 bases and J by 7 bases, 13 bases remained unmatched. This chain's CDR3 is CARPGGGTGKEQYF. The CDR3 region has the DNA TGTGCCAGGCCGGGTGGTGGGACAGGGAAAGAGCAGTACTTC.

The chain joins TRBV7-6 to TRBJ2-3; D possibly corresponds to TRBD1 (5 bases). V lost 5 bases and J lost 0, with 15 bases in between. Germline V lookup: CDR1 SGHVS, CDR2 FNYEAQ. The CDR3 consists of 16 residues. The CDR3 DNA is TGTGCCAGCAGCCCTGGACAATCCCGCAGCACAGATACGCAGTATTTT. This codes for CASSPGQSRSTDTQYF. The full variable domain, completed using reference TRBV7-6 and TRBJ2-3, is GAGVSQSPRYKVTKRGQDVALRCDPISGHVSLYWYRQALGQGPEFLTYFNYEAQQDKSGLPNDRFSAERPEGSISTLTIQRTEQRDSAMYRCASSPGQSRSTDTQYFGPGTRLTVL.

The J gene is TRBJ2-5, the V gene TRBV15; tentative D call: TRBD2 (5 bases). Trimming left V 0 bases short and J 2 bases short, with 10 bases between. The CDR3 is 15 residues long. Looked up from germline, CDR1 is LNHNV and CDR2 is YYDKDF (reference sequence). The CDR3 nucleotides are TGTGCCACCAGCAGAGACGGCGGACTGCAAGAGACCCAGTACTTC. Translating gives CATSRDGGLQETQYF.

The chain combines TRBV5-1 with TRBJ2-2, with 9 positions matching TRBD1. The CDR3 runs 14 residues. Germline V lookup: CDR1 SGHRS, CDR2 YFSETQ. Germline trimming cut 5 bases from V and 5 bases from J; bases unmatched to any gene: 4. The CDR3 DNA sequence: TGCGCCAGCAGGAGGACAGGGGAGACCGGGGAGCTGTTTTTT. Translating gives CASRRTGETGELFF.

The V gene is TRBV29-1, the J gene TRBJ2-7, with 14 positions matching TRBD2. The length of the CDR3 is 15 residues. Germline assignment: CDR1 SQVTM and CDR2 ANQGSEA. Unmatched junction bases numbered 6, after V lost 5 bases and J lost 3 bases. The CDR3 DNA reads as TGCAGCGTTCCAGGGACTAGCGGGAGTCTCTACGAGCAGTACTTC. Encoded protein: CSVPGTSGSLYEQYF.